Sequencing of this T cell receptor (beta chain) was carried out in a study of T-cell memory formation after mild COVID-19. On the study more broadly: For the most part, TCR clusters were specific to one donor. Overall study findings and caveats: Contracting CD4+ clones were located mainly in CM and EM, and CD8+ clones in EMRA. Some clones that responded were present in memory (sampled pre-infection), which suggests cross-reactive memory joined.

This clonotype was detected a few times. What it binds is unknown. TCRdb re-called the 5' RACE reads through MiXCR, storing one row per CDR3 protein. This table has hundreds of thousands of distinct CDR3 sequences, roughly 20% appearing once. CDR3 length: 15 amino acids. V was pared by 5 bases and J by 1 base, with 5 bases of the junction left unmatched. Sequenced material: PBMCs or a T cell subset sorted from them (not recorded which). The clonotype was recovered from an adult woman who had mild COVID-19 (a few samples of this study predate the infection). Cell type and time point are not known. The J gene is TRBJ2-1, the V gene TRBV12-3 or TRBV12-4, with 7 positions matching TRBD2. The CDR3 loop reads CASSATGLSYNEQFF. In DNA form, the CDR3 reads TGTGCCAGCAGTGCCACGGGACTATCCTACAATGAGCAGTTCTTC.